This TCR beta chain originates from a study of blood T cell repertoires in COVID-19. Study details: Samples taken during acute and convalescent COVID-19 were collected in the United States, Italy and Spain.

The CDR3 consists of 12 residues. Germline V gene data show CDR1 as LGHNA and CDR2 as YNFKEQ. Trimming stripped 4 bases from V and 3 bases from J, with 3 bases between. TCRdb's copy holds only in-frame clones and misses some; the assay was immunoSEQ multiplex PCR. The table has approximately 160,000 clones, roughly 90% seen once. The V gene is TRBV4-2, the J gene TRBJ2-2, with D unclear. The receptor's source is a man in his forties or fifties with acute or convalescent COVID-19. The specimen was peripheral blood. The CDR3: CASSPDTGELFF. CDR3 coding DNA: TGTGCCAGCAGCCCAGACACCGGGGAGCTGTTTTTT.